Presented here are 15 T cell receptor beta chains from one specimen sequenced in a study of human T cells and chemical hapten exposure. Time point specified: patch test 3, about 24 weeks after DPC sensitization. Treatment: therapeutic diphenylcyclopropenone sensitization with weekly scalp DPC. TCRdb used MiXCR to reprocess the RACE reads, holding one entry per CDR3 protein. This table has tens of thousands of distinct CDR3 sequences, over 10% appearing once. The sample consisted of whole blood, taken in connection with sensitization to the hapten diphenylcyclopropenone (DPC). These receptors came from a woman between 45 and 65 years old with alopecia areata. Some clones in this sample may be carry-over from other donors' samples.

In this sample, this clonotype turned up many times. The chain employs TRBV29-1 and TRBJ2-2, with D unresolved. The V gene's germline CDR1 is SQVTM and CDR2 ANQGSEA. CDR3 length: 14 residues. V was clipped by 4 bases and J by 5 bases, with 14 bases between them. CDR3 residues: CSVVLGPRTGELFF. The CDR3 nucleotides read TGCAGCGTTGTGCTAGGGCCCCGGACCGGGGAGCTGTTTTTT.

Details on this clonotype: This could be a read error, since a much larger clone is one nucleotide away. This chain links TRBV6-6 with TRBJ2-7; D not certain. Germline V CDR1 and CDR2: MNHNY, SVGAGI (reference sequence). CDR3 length: 12 amino acids. The CDR3, as DNA: TGTGCCAGCAGTTACTCGATAGAGGTGCAGAACTTC. It encodes CASSYSIEVQNF.

This clonotype has just a few counts. The chain couples TRBV18 to TRBJ2-6; possibly TRBD2 for D (7 bases). V was clipped by 3 bases and J by 2 bases, with 11 bases between them. Per germline, CDR1 KGHSH and CDR2 LQKENI. The CDR3 sequence is 16 residues long. The CDR3 region has the DNA TGTGCCAGCTCACCCGGCGGGGGCACTGGGGCCAACGTCCTGACTTTC. Protein product: CASSPGGGTGANVLTF. The complete variable domain, with remaining parts taken from reference TRBV18 and TRBJ2-6, reads NAGVMQNPRHLVRRRGQEARLRCSPMKGHSHVYWYRQLPEEGLKFMVYLQKENIIDESGMPKERFSAEFPKEGPSILRIQQVVRGDSAAYFCASSPGGGTGANVLTFGAGSRLTVL.

This clonotype occurred a few times. This chain connects TRBV18 to TRBJ1-2; 7 bases align to TRBD1. The CDR3 is 15 residues long. The V and J ends lost 4 bases and 3 bases, in that order; junction bases with no gene match: 8. CDR1 is KGHSH and CDR2 is LQKENI in the germline V gene. The CDR3 spells CASSLQTGLYYGYTF. The DNA for the CDR3 is TGTGCCAGCTCACTGCAGACAGGGCTCTACTATGGCTACACCTTC.

The chain recombines TRBV5-8 with TRBJ2-7; D is possibly TRBD1 (6 bases). Germline V lookup: CDR1 SGHTS, CDR2 YDEGEE. The CDR3 totals 16 residues. The V and J ends lost 0 bases and 7 bases respectively, with 20 bases between them. CDR3 in amino acids: CASSLVFGRGTREQYF. Here the CDR3 DNA reads TGTGCCAGCAGCTTGGTTTTCGGCAGGGGAACGAGGGAGCAGTACTTC.

This clonotype was detected a few times. The V gene is TRBV29-1, the J gene TRBJ2-7; D is undetermined. The CDR3 spans 15 residues. The V and J ends lost 1 base and 0 bases respectively, with 13 bases between them. CDR1 and CDR2 from the germline V gene are SQVTM and ANQGSEA. CDR3 residues: CSVEGRMDGSYEQYF. For the CDR3, the DNA is TGCAGCGTTGAAGGGCGGATGGACGGCTCCTACGAGCAGTACTTC.

This clonotype was seen many times. This rearrangement joins TRBV18 to TRBJ2-6; no clear D gene. The CDR3 is made up of 14 amino acids. Germline V gene sequence: CDR1 KGHSH, CDR2 LQKENI. The CDR3, as DNA: TGTGCTAGCAGCCCTTCCTCTGGGGCCAACGTCCTGACTTTC. The encoded protein is CASSPSSGANVLTF.

This clonotype was observed a handful of times. This sequence joins TRBV2 and TRBJ2-7, with D hard to call. Trimming left V 7 bases short and J 3 bases short, with 10 bases between. CDR3 length equals 12 residues. Germline CDR1 and CDR2: SNHLY and FYNNEI. Here the CDR3 reads CASTLNLYEQYF. DNA for the CDR3: TGTGCCAGCACCCTGAATCTCTACGAGCAGTACTTC.

This clonotype was counted only a few times. The chain combines TRBV20-1 with TRBJ1-4, with D perhaps matching TRBD1 (5 bases). The CDR3 loop spans 12 amino acids. Deletions cut 3 bases from V and 7 bases from J, with 9 bases between. CDR1 is DFQATT, CDR2 SNEGSKA, per germline (reference sequence). The CDR3 DNA sequence: TGCAGTGCTAGGGGGGTTTTTGAAAAACTGTTTTTT. This translates into CSARGVFEKLFF.

The chain combines TRBV5-1 with TRBJ2-3, with unresolved D. The V end was cut by 5 bases, the J end by 2 bases, with 12 bases between. The CDR3 is 14 amino acids. Germline CDR1 and CDR2: SGHRS and YFSETQ. The CDR3 loop reads CASRLERPTDTQYF. Written as DNA, the CDR3 is TGCGCCAGCAGGCTTGAAAGGCCCACAGATACGCAGTATTTT.

This clonotype appeared a few times. J is TRBJ2-1 and V is TRBV20-1, with D possibly being TRBD1 (5 bases). The CDR3 consists of 12 residues. Germline V lookup: CDR1 DFQATT, CDR2 SNEGSKA (reference sequence). The V and J ends lost 3 bases and 8 bases respectively, with 11 bases between them. DNA for the CDR3: TGCAGTGCTAGCCAGGGCTTTGATGAGCAGTTCTTC. Protein product: CSASQGFDEQFF.

The chain carries TRBV20-1 and TRBJ1-2; D is undetermined. With 0 bases removed from V and 8 bases from J, the gap between germline ends came to 13 bases. The CDR3 has 13 residues. The germline gives CDR1 DFQATT, CDR2 SNEGSKA (reference sequence). DNA for the CDR3: TGCAGTGCTAGAGATAAGAGGCACAGCGGCTACACCTTC. It is translated as CSARDKRHSGYTF.

Many counts were recorded for this clonotype. The chain joins TRBV7-9 to TRBJ1-5; possible D gene TRBD1, 6 bases. Germline V gene lookup returns CDR1 SEHNR and CDR2 FQNEAQ (reference sequence). V was clipped by 5 bases and J by 4 bases, with 6 bases between them. The CDR3 extends over 12 amino acids. In DNA, the CDR3 is TGTGCCAGCAGCCAGGGGAATCAGCCCCAGCATTTT. The encoded protein is CASSQGNQPQHF.

The V call is TRBV28, the J call TRBJ1-2; TRBD1 might be the D (5 bases). The CDR3 spans 12 residues. Trimming left V 3 bases short and J 7 bases short, with 9 bases between. Germline CDR1 MDHEN, CDR2 SYDVKM. CDR3 bases: TGTGCCAGCAGTTTGTGGGGGAGTGGCTACACCTTC. This sequence encodes CASSLWGSGYTF.

This clonotype was detected only a few times. The CDR3 nucleotides read TGTGCCAGCAGTTCCAGCCGGGGCAATCAGCCCCAGCATTTT. Its translation is CASSSSRGNQPQHF. The chain joins TRBV28 to TRBJ1-5; D gene uncertain. Germline CDR1 MDHEN, CDR2 SYDVKM. The V end was cut by 4 bases, the J end by 2 bases, with 9 bases between. CDR3 length: 14 amino acids.